The rows below give T cell receptor beta chains drawn from one sample of a study of cytomegalovirus exposure and HLA in healthy donors. The assay was immunoSEQ multiplex PCR, and TCRdb's table has in-frame clones only and misses some. The data show roughly 100,000 clones, with 69% seen just once and 3.2% held by the top ten. Sequences were obtained from PBMCs. These receptors came from a man aged 25-45 years in good health and CMV-seronegative. CDR3s include the opening cysteine and the closing phenylalanine or tryptophan. Size is stated for part of the rows, as once, few or many counts, or as a class when the clone is expanded.

clone_size,v_call,cdr3_aa
.,TRBV5-1,CASSLDRTGNIQYF
few,TRBV6-6,CASSSLGQGKTQYF
.,TRBV6-5,CASRQTGTGQPQHF
.,TRBV7-2,CASSPRGAYEQYF
.,TRBV2,CASTRQGGSEQYF
.,TRBV5-1,CASSLTGSNQPQHF
.,TRBV28,CASSSTGTYGYTF
.,TRBV5-1,CASSLEAGAYNEQFF
.,TRBV7-2,CASSPSNGVGNTIYF
.,TRBV5-1,CASSLRSQETQYF
.,TRBV28,CASSLAHKQGTGELFF
.,TRBV27,CASSPGMPLYNEQFF
.,TRBV7-8,CASSLRVPGQSTNEQFF
.,TRBV2,CASSKDGQVAEQFF
.,TRBV6-1,CASSWRETRQETQYF
.,TRBV11-3,CASSLEDSSYNEQFF
few,TRBV19,CASSTGQGSSNTEAFF
.,TRBV18,CASSPGQARSGYGYTF
.,TRBV5-3,CARSLVGVQGPYNEQFF
.,TRBV2,CASSVENYGYTF
.,TRBV29-1,CSVEGGASEQYF
.,TRBV19,CASSTRPDTQYF
.,TRBV19,CASSTWTGGQRGNQPQHF
.,TRBV5-1,CASSRTRAGVGNEQFF
.,TRBV5-1,CASSPQGAKNIQYF
.,TRBV7-9,CASSSGLVDTQYF
.,TRBV18,CASSPRSRDQPQHF